This T cell receptor beta chain was obtained from a study of shared clonotypes between healthy human individuals (TCRdb year 2020). The study in broad terms: A couple of women and a few men aged 18 to 49 years were included in the cohort. To estimate repertoire size and how much clonotypes are shared between individuals, the study performed deep sequencing of blood TCR repertoires from about five healthy adults. Leukapheresis yielded between about 0.85 and 9 billion PBMCs per donor. Per donor, three plates each were used for CD4 naive and CD4 memory, two for CD8 naive, and one for CD8 memory. To increase sequencing depth and limit assay-specific biases, TCR repertoire library preparation and sequencing were carried out by different laboratories using diverse techniques. What the work shows at the level of the full study, not this receptor alone: Because the study included only a small number of donors, the genetic and exposure-history diversity represented was limited. Based on pairwise subsampling, the degree of clonotype sharing among donors was expected to be affected by sequencing depth. Larger estimated clonotype richness was generally found for naive subsets than for memory subsets. Incomplete sequencing was indicated by rarefaction of sorted-subset datasets, despite the large sequencing depth. Higher generation probabilities were observed for clonotypes shared by all four sorted-subset donors than for non-shared clonotypes. When four donors were compared, the shared fraction of clonotypes was about 5% for naive CD4, around 3.5% for naive CD8, 2.3% for memory CD4, and 0.35% to 0.4% for memory CD8. Sampling was restricted to blood, and TCR repertoires in tissues likely differ from the TCR repertoires found in blood.

Using the deep immunoSEQ assay, TCR CDR3 regions were amplified from genomic DNA by multiplex PCR. Genomic DNA extracted from each cell subset was distributed evenly over all wells of several immunoSEQ 96-well plates, and each plate served as one replicate. For sorted subsets, about 220 ng of genomic DNA, equivalent to 30,000 or so T cell genomes, went into each replicate PCR. Purified libraries were quantified with a Qubit 3.0 fluorometer, sized on a Bioanalyzer 2100, and re-quantified with the KAPA Library Quantification kit. Every immunoSEQ 96-well plate was sequenced on a dedicated single-read 150-cycle Illumina NextSeq 550 flow cell. Per the source publication's procedure: Because the immunoSEQ output held only junctional sequences and lacked quality scores, the filtering could not match the filtering applied to full-length reads. To assign V/J genes and CDR3, sequences were annotated against IMGT germline references using PyIR, a Python wrapper for IgBLAST v1.9. Reads were filtered out if the reads had weak V/J assignments (E-value above 1e-6), no CDR3, stop codons, out-of-frame junctions, or ambiguous translated residues. V3J clonotypes were defined as sequences sharing the same inferred V gene, J gene, and CDR3 amino acid sequence. The percentage overlap between two repertoires was calculated by dividing the number of shared unique clonotypes by the size of the smaller repertoire. Richness of each repertoire was evaluated using RTK rarefaction, the Chao1 estimator, and Recon v2.1 estimates of unobserved clonotypes. Generation probabilities for all TCRbeta clonotypes obtained by the gDNA method from a few donors were computed using OLGA. The table was pulled from immuneACCESS by TCRdb, which kept in-frame rearrangements only. Such tables lose some clones; where checked, under half of the loss comes from unresolved V genes, and the rest has no known cause. The DNA gave D and trimming, while V, J and clone size come from that table. Present in this sample are some 2.1 million clones, just under 95% of which were seen just once. More than 1.5% of the sample comes from the top ten.

CD8 naive samples were CD45RO-negative cells positively selected for CCR7, giving a CD45RA+CCR7+ population that excluded TemRA cells. Donors were healthy HIV-negative adults with no recently reported acute infections or vaccinations. Every donor was a Caucasian adult residing in Nashville, Tennessee, USA. Blood was obtained by leukapheresis, after which PBMCs were separated by Ficoll-Histopaque density gradient centrifugation and cryopreserved in liquid nitrogen vapor phase. Analytical flow cytometry was used to check the purity and quantity of every magnetically sorted T cell population. Each sorted fraction had its genomic DNA isolated and then quantified by UV absorbance on a Nanodrop 2000c. To note about this clone: Its antigen remains unidentified. No clone much larger than this one lies a single base away; base qualities are absent.

Trimming costs V 5 bases and J 8 bases, and their ends lie 21 bases apart. The cysteine opens and the phenylalanine closes a CDR3 of 15 amino acids. Only the CDR3 DNA stays, 45 bases, in frame from base 1. Looking up the germline V gene yields CDR1 SGHTA and CDR2 FQGTGA. The rearrangement joined TRBV7-3 to TRBJ1-2; no D gene call is confident. The receptor's source is a young man in good health. Some clones in this sample may be carry-over from other donors' samples. Sequencing was carried out using naive CD8+ T cells from PBMCs. This specimen's cell subset or site label, interpreted: CD45RA+CCR7+. The DNA sequence is as follows: TGTGCCAGCAGCCCTGATCGGACGTATGTTGTAGGCTACACCTTC. Its protein reads: CASSPDRTYVVGYTF.